The following is a T cell receptor beta chain sequence with its context. Other DNA sequences in this sample translate to the same CDR3. This specimen belongs to a study of cytomegalovirus exposure and HLA in healthy donors. TCRdb's copy holds only in-frame clones and misses some; the assay was immunoSEQ multiplex PCR. This table holds fewer than 200,000 clones, about nine tenths found once. The TCR comes from a man between 18 and 35 years old in good health and CMV-seropositive. Sequenced material: PBMCs.

Written as DNA, the CDR3 is TGTGCCAGCAGCGTAGGGGGGGAAGAGACCCAGTACTTC. Encoded protein: CASSVGGEETQYF. The rearrangement links TRBV9 to TRBJ2-5; tentatively, D is TRBD2 (6 bases). Germline CDR1 and CDR2: SGDLS and YYNGEE. CDR3 length: 13 amino acids. V was cut by 0 bases and J by 3 bases, with 6 bases left in between.